Presented here are 28 T cell receptor beta chains from one specimen sequenced in a study of blood T cell repertoires in COVID-19 (dated by TCRdb to 2020 to 2022). Receptor libraries were prepared by the immunoSEQ multiplex PCR assay. The source is immuneACCESS, and TCRdb retained only in-frame sequences with V and J called. Part of the clones is not carried over; for the studies checked, unresolved V genes explain less than half of this, and the remainder is unexplained. Recorded for this sample are more than 90,000 clones; about 80% of them occurred a single time. The ten largest clones add up to under 20% of the sample. The sample comprised peripheral blood. These receptors were obtained from a man older than 75 with acute or convalescent COVID-19.

This chain uses TRBV28 with TRBJ2-4; D gene uncertain. This CDR3 contains 11 residues. Per the germline V gene, CDR1 is MDHEN and CDR2 is SYDVKM. V was trimmed by 8 bases and J by 4 bases, leaving 6 bases between them. CDR3 nucleotides: TGTGCCAGCGGGCCAAAAAACATTCAGTACTTC. Translation: CASGPKNIQYF.

Turning to this clone: Other DNA sequences in the sample encode the same CDR3. The gene calls are TRBV12-3 or TRBV12-4 and TRBJ2-7, with D unresolved. The CDR3 runs 11 residues. Trimming removed 4 bases from V and 4 bases from J, with 5 bases in between. CDR3 coding DNA: TGTGCCAGCAGTTCCTCTTACGAGCAGTACTTC. It encodes CASSSSYEQYF.

The rearrangement joins TRBV5-1 to TRBJ2-1; 10 positions match TRBD2. V was pared by 4 bases and J by 4 bases, with 8 bases of the junction left unmatched. CDR3 length: 16 amino acids. Germline V CDR1 and CDR2: SGHRS, YFSETQ. The CDR3 spells CASSPSSGGGYNEQFF. The CDR3 coding sequence is TGCGCCAGCAGCCCCTCTAGCGGGGGAGGATACAATGAGCAGTTCTTC.

The V and J genes are TRBV19 and TRBJ2-5, with D possibly TRBD2 on 5 matching bases. Trimming left V 5 bases short and J 9 bases short, with 10 bases between. The CDR3 is 11 amino acids. CDR1 and CDR2 from the germline V gene are LNHDA and SQIVND (reference sequence). The CDR3 loop reads CASSGHGAQYF. CDR3 DNA sequence: TGTGCCAGTAGTGGGCACGGGGCCCAGTACTTC.

V and J are TRBV6-5 and TRBJ1-5, with 10 bases that match TRBD1. The trim removed 5 bases at V and 5 bases at J, leaving 6 bases unmatched. Germline CDR1 MNHEY, CDR2 SVGAGI. CDR3 length: 15 amino acids. CDR3 protein: CASSRDRGPDQPQHF. The CDR3 nucleotides read TGTGCCAGCAGTCGCGACAGGGGGCCCGATCAGCCCCAGCATTTT.

The chain has TRBV19 and TRBJ1-5, with 8 bases aligning to TRBD1. This CDR3 is built from 14 residues. The germline gives CDR1 LNHDA, CDR2 SQIVND (reference sequence). V trimming: 7 bases; J trimming: 0 bases; junction bases outside the gene matches: 2. CDR3: CASTGQGSNQPQHF. The CDR3, as DNA: TGTGCCAGTACCGGACAGGGTAGCAATCAGCCCCAGCATTTT.

This chain uses TRBV7-2 with TRBJ1-4; D perhaps matches TRBD1 (6 bases). CDR1 SGHTA and CDR2 FQGNSA come from the germline V gene. V was cut by 2 bases and J by 3 bases, with 10 bases left in between. CDR3 size: 15 residues. CDR3 sequence: CASSLTGLANEKLFF. The DNA for the CDR3 is TGTGCCAGCAGCTTAACAGGGTTGGCTAATGAAAAACTGTTTTTT.

The genes are TRBV7-2 and TRBJ1-1; D not certain. The CDR3 is made up of 15 amino acids. Looked up from germline, CDR1 is SGHTA and CDR2 is FQGNSA. Trimming took 1 base from V and 1 from J, leaving 10 bases between them. The CDR3 bases are TGTGCCAGCAGCTTAGTAGGAGGGTCGAACACTGAAGCTTTCTTT. Residues: CASSLVGGSNTEAFF.

This chain links TRBV27 with TRBJ1-1; D gene unclear. Looked up from germline, CDR1 is MNHEY and CDR2 is SMNVEV (reference sequence). This CDR3 region has 14 residues. V lost 5 bases, J lost 2 bases, and 12 bases lay in between. This CDR3 is CASSPLRGNTEAFF. The CDR3 coding sequence is TGTGCCAGCAGTCCCCTGCGGGGTAACACTGAAGCTTTCTTT.

The CDR3 DNA sequence: TGTGCCGTTGCGCGGGGGGGGAACACCGGGGAGCTGTTTTTT. It is translated as CAVARGGNTGELFF. The chain has TRBV24-1 and TRBJ2-2; 9 bases map to TRBD2. J gave up 1 base and V 12 bases, and 5 bases lay outside the gene matches. The CDR3 is 14 amino acids. Germline V gene sequence: CDR1 KGHDR, CDR2 SFDVKD.

The chain recombines TRBV5-7 with TRBJ2-7; TRBD2 matches at 12 bases. TRBV5-7 is given ORF status, its function remaining uncertain. J lost 3 bases, V lost 3 bases, and 1 base had no gene match. The CDR3 is 14 residues long. The CDR3 coding sequence is TGTGCCAGCAGCTCTAGCGGGAGGGACTACGAGCAGTACTTC. This translates into CASSSSGRDYEQYF.

This clone turned up a few times. The genes are TRBV27 and TRBJ2-1; 10 nucleotides agree with TRBD2. With 4 bases clipped from V and 0 bases from J, the junction kept 18 bases outside the gene matches. Germline V gene lookup returns CDR1 MNHEY and CDR2 SMNVEV (reference sequence). This CDR3 region has 21 residues. The CDR3 is CASSSYPPSSGGPSSYNEQFF. The CDR3 bases are TGTGCCAGCAGTTCCTACCCGCCGAGTAGCGGGGGGCCGAGCTCCTACAATGAGCAGTTCTTC.

V usage is TRBV12-3 or TRBV12-4 and J usage is TRBJ2-1; maybe TRBD1 (6 bases). This CDR3 contains 13 residues. The V end was cut by 6 bases, the J end by 5 bases, with 11 bases between. The CDR3 is CASRVDRDNEQFF. CDR3 DNA: TGTGCCAGCAGGGTGGACAGAGACAATGAGCAGTTCTTC.

The chain joins TRBV19 to TRBJ2-1, with 16 bases fitting TRBD2. Trimming took 1 base from V and 7 from J; bases not matched to a gene: 4. Germline lookup yields CDR1 LNHDA and CDR2 SQIVND (reference sequence). This CDR3 spans 17 amino acids. The CDR3 region has the DNA TGTGCCAGTAGTATAGGGGGACTAGCGGGAGGGCGAAATGAGCAGTTCTTC. Protein: CASSIGGLAGGRNEQFF.

This chain connects TRBV6-6 to TRBJ1-5; weak D call: TRBD1 (6 bases). The CDR3 length is 15 residues. V lost 2 bases to trimming and J lost 4 bases, with 12 bases between them. CDR1 is MNHNY, CDR2 SVGAGI, per germline (reference sequence). The CDR3 sequence is CASSYVRQENQPQHF. In DNA, the CDR3 is TGTGCCAGCAGTTACGTTCGACAGGAGAATCAGCCCCAGCATTTT.

V and J are TRBV28 and TRBJ1-5; 8 nucleotides align to TRBD1. Germline assignment: CDR1 MDHEN and CDR2 SYDVKM. The CDR3 totals 14 residues. The ends lost 5 bases at V and 2 bases at J; junction bases unmatched: 2. CDR3 in amino acids: CASSKDRGNQPQHF. DNA for the CDR3: TGTGCCAGCAGTAAGGACAGGGGCAATCAGCCCCAGCATTTT.

The chain combines TRBV30 with TRBJ2-7; 7 bases align to TRBD1. CDR3 length equals 13 residues. Per the germline V gene, CDR1 is GTSNPN and CDR2 is SVGIG (reference sequence). Germline trimming cut 4 bases from V and 2 bases from J; bases unmatched to any gene: 5. CDR3 sequence: CAWTSTGTYEQYF. CDR3 nucleotide sequence: TGTGCCTGGACTTCGACAGGGACCTACGAGCAGTACTTC.

The chain uses TRBV5-1 and TRBJ1-3, with a tentative D call TRBD1 (6 bases). The CDR3 extends over 15 amino acids. The ends were cut back, 0 bases at V and 2 bases at J, with 9 bases in the middle. The germline V gene encodes CDR1 SGHRS and CDR2 YFSETQ. CDR3 region: CASSLGPGAGNTIYF. The CDR3 nucleotides read TGCGCCAGCAGCTTGGGGCCAGGGGCTGGAAACACCATATATTTT.

This clone appeared a single time. The chain joins TRBV6-1 to TRBJ2-1; 7 bases map to TRBD1. Unmatched junction bases numbered 6, after V lost 2 bases and J lost 2 bases. Germline assignment: CDR1 MNHNS and CDR2 SASEGT. The CDR3 runs to 16 residues. CDR3 in amino acids: CASSEKGQRAYNEQFF. CDR3 nucleotide sequence: TGTGCCAGCAGTGAAAAGGGACAGCGAGCCTACAATGAGCAGTTCTTC.

The table lists this clone with a few counts. The genes are TRBV11-3 and TRBJ2-7, with D unresolved. This CDR3 spans 13 amino acids. Germline V gives CDR1 SGHNT, CDR2 YENEEA. The germline V and J ends were trimmed by 1 base and 5 bases, with 9 bases remaining between them. In nucleotides, the CDR3 is TGTGCCAGCAGCTTAGGCCCACCGGACGAGCAGTACTTC. Amino acid sequence: CASSLGPPDEQYF.

The chain joins TRBV5-1 to TRBJ2-5; D is possibly TRBD2 (6 bases). Germline-derived CDR1 and CDR2 are SGHRS and YFSETQ. V was shortened by 2 bases and J by 0 bases, with 11 bases between the two germline ends. CDR3 size: 15 residues. CDR3: CASSLVRTNQETQYF. Here the CDR3 DNA reads TGCGCCAGCAGCTTAGTCAGGACTAACCAAGAGACCCAGTACTTC. The full variable domain, with the rest looked up from reference TRBV5-1 and TRBJ2-5, is KAGVTQTPRYLIKTRGQQVTLSCSPISGHRSVSWYQQTPGQGLQFLFEYFSETQRNKGNFPGRFSGRQFSNSRSEMNVSTLELGDSALYLCASSLVRTNQETQYFGPGTRLLVL.

This clone has just one count. V gene TRBV30 combines with J gene TRBJ2-5, with 7 bases lining up with TRBD1. V lost 0 bases to trimming and J lost 0 bases; unmatched junction nucleotides: 1. CDR1 and CDR2 from the germline V gene are GTSNPN and SVGIG (reference sequence). The CDR3 has 14 residues. The CDR3: CAWSVGTDQETQYF. The CDR3 DNA follows: TGTGCCTGGAGTGTAGGGACAGACCAAGAGACCCAGTACTTC. The variable domain in full, with the rest retrieved from reference TRBV30 and TRBJ2-5, is SQTIHQWPATLVQPVGSPLSLECTVEGTSNPNLYWYRQAAGRGLQLLFYSVGIGQISSEVPQNLSASRPQDRQFILSSKKLLLSDSGFYLCAWSVGTDQETQYFGPGTRLLVL.

V gene TRBV10-1 combines with J gene TRBJ2-3; 7 bases align to TRBD2. The germline V gene encodes CDR1 WNHNN and CDR2 SYGVQD (reference sequence). The CDR3 sequence is 14 residues long. Losses at the gene ends were 4 bases for V and 2 bases for J; bases not matched to a gene: 3. The CDR3 sequence: CASSGTSFTDTQYF. CDR3 DNA: TGCGCCAGCAGTGGGACTAGTTTCACAGATACGCAGTATTTT.

The rearrangement links TRBV7-9 to TRBJ2-3; D unresolved. CDR3 length: 14 residues. Germline lookup yields CDR1 SEHNR and CDR2 FQNEAQ (reference sequence). The V and J ends lost 7 bases and 5 bases respectively, with 16 bases between them. The CDR3: CASNPPEYGDTQYF. The CDR3 region has the DNA TGTGCCAGCAACCCACCCGAGTACGGAGATACGCAGTATTTT.

The J gene is TRBJ2-6, the V gene TRBV19, with D tentatively TRBD1 (5 bases). The V gene's germline CDR1 is LNHDA and CDR2 SQIVND (reference sequence). The V gene lost 6 bases and the J gene lost 0 bases, with 12 bases spanning the gap. There are 16 residues in the CDR3. The CDR3 loop reads CASRVDSLSGANVLTF. The CDR3 DNA is TGTGCCAGTAGAGTAGACAGCCTCTCTGGGGCCAACGTCCTGACTTTC.

The chain joins TRBV5-1 to TRBJ2-1, with 7 nucleotides matching TRBD1. The junction had 2 bases not matched to a gene; V was cut back by 3 bases and J by 5 bases. This CDR3 contains 13 residues. Per germline, CDR1 SGHRS and CDR2 YFSETQ. The CDR3, as DNA: TGCGCCAGCAGCTGGGACAGCAACAATGAGCAGTTCTTC. Amino acid sequence: CASSWDSNNEQFF.

The V and J genes are TRBV7-2 and TRBJ2-3; weak D call: TRBD1 (5 bases). Germline V gene data show CDR1 as SGHTA and CDR2 as FQGNSA. CDR3 size: 13 residues. V was clipped by 5 bases and J by 2 bases, with 8 bases between them. Written as DNA, the CDR3 is TGTGCCAGCAGCGGCAGGGTCACAGATACGCAGTATTTT. Translating gives CASSGRVTDTQYF.

The CDR3 DNA is TGTGCCAGCAGCCAATTGCGCGGGGCTGAAGCTTTCTTT. It translates to CASSQLRGAEAFF. The rearrangement uses TRBV3-1 (or the pseudogene TRBV3-2) and TRBJ1-1; D is uncertain. The V end was cut by 2 bases, the J end by 6 bases, with 10 bases between. This CDR3 is built from 13 residues. Germline-derived CDR1 and CDR2 are LGHDT and YNNKEL (reference sequence).